One and the same sample provided the 14 T cell receptor beta chains below, sequenced in a study of cytomegalovirus exposure and HLA in healthy donors. Primers for the PCR totalled 60 Vbeta and 13 Jbeta. The table came from immunoSEQ multiplex PCR; TCRdb's copy has only in-frame clones and leaves some out. The top ten clones hold less than 2% of a sample with about 150,000 clones, around 77% of them seen once. The specimen was PBMCs. These receptors all stem from a man between 35 and 55 years old in good health and CMV-seronegative.

The V gene is TRBV2, the J gene TRBJ2-3; TRBD2 is a possible D gene (7 bases). This CDR3 contains 16 residues. Per germline, CDR1 SNHLY and CDR2 FYNNEI. Deletions cut 8 bases from V and 0 bases from J, with 18 bases between. The CDR3 loop is CASADGAGASTDTQYF. The CDR3 DNA follows: TGTGCCAGCGCCGACGGGGCGGGGGCTAGCACAGATACGCAGTATTTT.

This clone is a singleton in its sample. The CDR3 loop is CASSYSREDTYNEQFF. DNA of the CDR3: TGTGCCAGCAGTTACTCGCGGGAGGACACATACAATGAGCAGTTCTTC. V gene TRBV6-5 combines with J gene TRBJ2-1, with 8 nucleotides matching TRBD2. V was clipped by 0 bases and J by 4 bases; unmatched bases: 5. Germline V lookup: CDR1 MNHEY, CDR2 SVGAGI. The CDR3 is made up of 16 amino acids.

This clone showed up just a few times. The V and J genes are TRBV28 and TRBJ1-1; TRBD1 might be the D (6 bases). This CDR3 has 14 amino acids. CDR1 and CDR2 from the germline V gene are MDHEN and SYDVKM. The V gene lost 2 bases and the J gene lost 5 bases, with 12 bases spanning the gap. As DNA, the CDR3 is TGTGCCAGCAGTTTACGGGGGGCGCGAACTGAAGCTTTCTTT. Translated: CASSLRGARTEAFF.

This chain connects TRBV10-1 to TRBJ2-1, with 7 bases lining up with TRBD1. Germline V lookup: CDR1 WNHNN, CDR2 SYGVQD (reference sequence). V was pared by 8 bases and J by 5 bases, with 6 bases of the junction left unmatched. The CDR3 has 13 amino acids. The CDR3 is CASAGTVDNEQFF. The CDR3 DNA reads as TGCGCCAGCGCCGGGACAGTAGACAATGAGCAGTTCTTC.

This chain connects TRBV5-1 to TRBJ2-3; 8 bases line up with TRBD2. CDR3 length: 14 residues. The trim removed 2 bases at V and 6 bases at J, leaving 5 bases unmatched. Germline values: CDR1 SGHRS, CDR2 YFSETQ. The chain's CDR3 is CASSFSGGQDTQYF. In DNA form, the CDR3 reads TGCGCCAGCAGCTTTTCGGGGGGGCAGGATACGCAGTATTTT.

The count of this clone is one. The rearrangement uses TRBV5-6 and TRBJ2-7; TRBD2 is a possible D gene (5 bases). The CDR3 is 16 amino acids. V dropped 0 bases and J dropped 7 bases, with 20 bases sitting between them. The germline V gene has CDR1 SGHDT and CDR2 YYEEEE. CDR3 sequence (DNA): TGTGCCAGCAGCTTGGGGCCCCGGCCCAATTCGGGGGAGCAGTACTTC. Translated, it gives CASSLGPRPNSGEQYF.

The V call is TRBV2, the J call TRBJ2-2, with TRBD2 matching 9 bases. Looked up from germline, CDR1 is SNHLY and CDR2 is FYNNEI. The trim removed 5 bases at V and 3 bases at J, leaving 4 bases unmatched. The CDR3 is made up of 15 amino acids. CDR3 loop: CASSLAGYDTGELFF. CDR3 nucleotides: TGTGCCAGCAGTCTAGCGGGATATGACACCGGGGAGCTGTTTTTT.

J is TRBJ2-5 and V is TRBV6-5; D may be TRBD1 (5 bases). Germline CDR1 and CDR2: MNHEY and SVGAGI. The CDR3 runs to 14 residues. The V gene lost 6 bases and the J gene lost 2 bases, with 13 bases spanning the gap. The CDR3 sequence: CASSQIDRQETQYF. CDR3 DNA: TGTGCCAGCAGCCAGATCGACAGACAAGAGACCCAGTACTTC.

The J gene is TRBJ2-1, the V gene TRBV25-1; the match to TRBD2 covers 13 bases. Trimming took 1 base from V and 4 from J; bases not matched to a gene: 7. This CDR3 contains 18 residues. CDR1 MGHDK and CDR2 SYGVNS come from the germline V gene. CDR3 residues: CASSELGTSGTTYNEQFF. The CDR3 nucleotides are TGTGCCAGCAGTGAATTAGGGACTAGCGGGACCACTTACAATGAGCAGTTCTTC.

V is TRBV5-6 and J is TRBJ1-1, with D perhaps matching TRBD1 (5 bases). This CDR3 has 15 amino acids. Per the germline V gene, CDR1 is SGHDT and CDR2 is YYEEEE. The V end was cut by 7 bases, the J end by 1 base, with 17 bases between. CDR3 coding DNA: TGTGCCAGCGGGCCTGGGGGGATGCGGAACACTGAAGCTTTCTTT. Its translation is CASGPGGMRNTEAFF.

The V and J genes are TRBV30 and TRBJ1-1; 8 nucleotides align to TRBD1. In germline, CDR1 is GTSNPN, CDR2 SVGIG (reference sequence). This CDR3 is built from 14 residues. The V and J ends lost 2 bases and 5 bases, in that order; junction bases with no gene match: 7. CDR3 sequence reads: CAWSQGQGATEAFF. CDR3 DNA: TGTGCCTGGAGTCAGGGGCAGGGGGCAACTGAAGCTTTCTTT.

The chain has TRBV9 and TRBJ2-1, with unresolved D. Trimming took off 2 bases at V and 10 bases at J, with 7 bases between the two ends. From germline, CDR1 is SGDLS and CDR2 YYNGEE. The CDR3 is 11 residues long. The CDR3 DNA follows: TGTGCCAGCAGCGTTGGCAGGGAGCAGTTCTTC. This encodes CASSVGREQFF.

The chain couples TRBV7-8 to TRBJ2-5; 8 bases fit TRBD1. CDR1 is SGHVS and CDR2 is FQNEAQ in the germline V gene. Trimming at V came to 1 base and at J to 1 base, leaving 8 bases not matched to a gene. The CDR3 sequence is 17 residues long. CDR3 bases: TGTGCCAGCAGCTTAGGGGGGGCAGGGGGCTCCCAAGAGACCCAGTACTTC. Residues: CASSLGGAGGSQETQYF.

The chain couples TRBV28 to TRBJ1-5, with 7 positions matching TRBD1. The CDR3 is 15 amino acids. V trimming: 3 bases; J trimming: 6 bases; junction bases outside the gene matches: 8. Germline CDR1 and CDR2: MDHEN and SYDVKM. This chain's CDR3 is CASSFRTTGFQPQHF. For the CDR3, the DNA is TGTGCCAGCAGTTTTCGAACGACAGGGTTTCAGCCCCAGCATTTT. The full variable domain, with the rest looked up from reference TRBV28 and TRBJ1-5, is DVKVTQSSRYLVKRTGEKVFLECVQDMDHENMFWYRQDPGLGLRLIYFSYDVKMKEKGDIPEGYSVSREKKERFSLILESASTNQTSMYLCASSFRTTGFQPQHFGDGTRLSIL.